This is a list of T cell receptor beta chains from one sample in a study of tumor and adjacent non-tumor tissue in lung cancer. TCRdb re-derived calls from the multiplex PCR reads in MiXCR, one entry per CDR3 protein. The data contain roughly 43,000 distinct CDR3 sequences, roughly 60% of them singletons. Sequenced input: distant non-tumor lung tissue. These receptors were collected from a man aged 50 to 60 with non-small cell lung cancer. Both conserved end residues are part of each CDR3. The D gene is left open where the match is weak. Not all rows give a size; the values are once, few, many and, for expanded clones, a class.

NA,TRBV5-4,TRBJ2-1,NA,TGTGCAGGCAGCATCCTTGGAGGGGGACATGAGCAGTTCTTC,CAGSILGGGHEQFF
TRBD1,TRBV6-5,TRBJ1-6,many,TGTGCCAGCAGTCCGACCGACAGGGCGAGGGATTCACCCCTCCACTTT,CASSPTDRARDSPLHF
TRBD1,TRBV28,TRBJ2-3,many,TGTGCCCATTCGACAGGGACAGATACGCAGTATTTT,CAHSTGTDTQYF
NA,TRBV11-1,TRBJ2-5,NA,TGTGAGAGCAGCTTAACGAAAGAGACCCAGTACTTC,CESSLTKETQYF
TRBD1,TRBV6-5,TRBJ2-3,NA,TGTGTCAGCAGTTACAACAGGGGGCAAGATACGCAATATTTT,CVSSYNRGQDTQYF
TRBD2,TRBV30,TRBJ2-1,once,TGTGCGTGGAGCAGGGCCCCGTATTTAGCGGGAGGGCGTATAGATGAGCTGTTCTTC,CAWSRAPYLAGGRIDELFF
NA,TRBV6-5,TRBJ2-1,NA,TGTGCCAGCAGCCCCGGGACGGGGGCCTACGAGCAGTTCTTC,CASSPGTGAYEQFF
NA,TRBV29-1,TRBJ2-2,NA,TGCAGCCTTGATTATGGGGGAGTGAACACCGGGGAGCTGGTTTTT,CSLDYGGVNTGELVF
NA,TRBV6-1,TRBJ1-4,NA,TGTGGCAGCAGTGGAGCGGACGTGCATGAAAAACTGTTTTTT,CGSSGADVHEKLFF
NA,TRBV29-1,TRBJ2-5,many,TGCAGCGTTGAAGTCGGCGCTCAAGAGACCCAGTACTTC,CSVEVGAQETQYF
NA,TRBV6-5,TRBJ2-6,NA,TGTGCCAGCAGTAGAACCGAGCGGCTTTCTGGGGCCAACGTCCTGACTTTC,CASSRTERLSGANVLTF